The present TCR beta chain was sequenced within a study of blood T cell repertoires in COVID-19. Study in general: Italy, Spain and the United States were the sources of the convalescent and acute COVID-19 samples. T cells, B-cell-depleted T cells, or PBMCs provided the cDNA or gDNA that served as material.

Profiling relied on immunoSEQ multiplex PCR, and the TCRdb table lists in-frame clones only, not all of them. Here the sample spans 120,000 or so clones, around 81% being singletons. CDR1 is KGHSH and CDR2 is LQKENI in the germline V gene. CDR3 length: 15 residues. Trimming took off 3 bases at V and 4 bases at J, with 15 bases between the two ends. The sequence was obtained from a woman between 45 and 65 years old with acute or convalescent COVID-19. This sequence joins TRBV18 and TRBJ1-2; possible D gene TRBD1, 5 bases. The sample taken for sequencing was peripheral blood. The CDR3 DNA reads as TGTGCCAGCTCACCTGCGAGTAGGGGCCGCTATGGCTACACCTTC. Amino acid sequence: CASSPASRGRYGYTF.